Shown below are 23 T cell receptor beta chains from a single sample sequenced in a study of technical replicates of blood from a handful of donors (dated by TCRdb to the late 2010s). Library preparation employed the immunoSEQ multiplex PCR assay. TCRdb took over this immuneACCESS table, retaining in-frame rearrangements with V and J assigned. Such tables are incomplete; in checked studies, under half of the missing clones stem from an unresolved V gene, and the remainder is unexplained. The sample yields roughly 74,000 clones; roughly nine tenths were counted once. The top ten constitute around 0.4% of the sample. Sequenced: T cells isolated from PBMCs. The receptor source for this set is a human donor in good health.

This rearrangement joins TRBV5-4 to TRBJ1-1, with D maybe TRBD1 (6 bases). The germline V gene has CDR1 SGHNT and CDR2 YYREEE (reference sequence). V lost 1 base to trimming and J lost 1 base, with 14 bases between them. This CDR3 contains 16 residues. CDR3 loop: CASSLPTGPSNTEAFF. CDR3 in DNA: TGTGCCAGCAGCTTGCCGACAGGTCCTTCGAACACTGAAGCTTTCTTT.

This clone was detected a few times. This sequence joins TRBV10-1 and TRBJ1-1; the match to TRBD1 covers 10 bases. Losses at the gene ends were 11 bases for V and 4 bases for J; bases not matched to a gene: 13. The length of the CDR3 is 15 residues. The germline CDR1 and CDR2 sequences are WNHNN and SYGVQD (reference sequence). The CDR3 loop reads CAGETGGYPSTEAFF. CDR3 DNA sequence: TGCGCCGGAGAGACAGGGGGCTATCCAAGCACTGAAGCTTTCTTT.

This chain joins TRBV27 and TRBJ1-1; 7 bases are a match to TRBD1. The CDR3 extends over 15 amino acids. V trimming: 5 bases; J trimming: 5 bases; junction bases outside the gene matches: 11. Germline V lookup: CDR1 MNHEY, CDR2 SMNVEV (reference sequence). The CDR3: CASSGRQGTGTEAFF. CDR3 bases: TGTGCCAGCAGTGGGAGACAGGGAACGGGGACTGAAGCTTTCTTT.

The chain links TRBV5-6 to TRBJ2-1; a weak D match, TRBD1 (5 bases). CDR1 and CDR2 from the germline V gene are SGHDT and YYEEEE. The CDR3 has 14 amino acids. The V end was cut by 2 bases, the J end by 10 bases, with 16 bases between. The CDR3 DNA sequence: TGTGCCAGCAGCTTCGCAGGGCCTGCTCTCGAGCAGTTCTTC. Translated: CASSFAGPALEQFF.

The V gene is TRBV6-1, the J gene TRBJ1-5, with D unclear. The V gene lost 8 bases and the J gene lost 1 base, with 12 bases spanning the gap. This CDR3 has 14 residues. In germline, CDR1 is MNHNS, CDR2 SASEGT. CDR3: CASLKRESNQPQHF. The CDR3 DNA reads as TGTGCCAGCCTGAAACGGGAGAGCAATCAGCCCCAGCATTTT.

The CDR3 region has the DNA TGCGCCAGCGGCGAGGGGGAGACCTACGAGCAGTACTTC. Translating it yields CASGEGETYEQYF. The rearrangement links TRBV4-1 to TRBJ2-7, with a weak D call TRBD1 (6 bases). The ends were cut back, 8 bases at V and 2 bases at J, with 13 bases in the middle. The germline V gene encodes CDR1 MGHRA and CDR2 YSYEKL. This CDR3 has 13 residues.

V is TRBV10-3 and J is TRBJ2-1; unclear D gene. The germline V and J ends were trimmed by 0 bases and 4 bases, with 4 bases remaining between them. The CDR3 has 13 amino acids. From germline, CDR1 is ENHRY and CDR2 SYGVKD. The CDR3 DNA sequence: TGTGCCATCAGTGAGTCGTCTTACAATGAGCAGTTCTTC. Residues: CAISESSYNEQFF.

The chain is built from TRBV5-5 and TRBJ2-5; D not certain. The CDR3 consists of 12 residues. Trimming shortened V by 3 bases and J by 3 bases, and 6 bases separated the two germline ends. CDR1 and CDR2 from the germline V gene are SGHKS and YYEKEE (reference sequence). CDR3 nucleotides: TGTGCCAGCAGCTGGAGTGAAGAGACCCAGTACTTC. Protein: CASSWSEETQYF.

V and J are TRBV10-3 and TRBJ2-1, with 10 positions matching TRBD2. V was clipped by 8 bases and J by 6 bases; unmatched bases: 19. The CDR3 loop spans 18 amino acids. Germline CDR1 and CDR2: ENHRY and SYGVKD. In nucleotides, the CDR3 is TGTGCCATCCAGGGGGGGACTAGCGAAAGGGTGGGGCTCAATGAGCAGTTCTTC. It encodes CAIQGGTSERVGLNEQFF.

The chain carries TRBV7-2 and TRBJ2-7, with D unclear. V lost 3 bases and J lost 1, with 13 bases in between. The length of the CDR3 is 15 residues. Germline CDR1 and CDR2: SGHTA and FQGNSA. DNA of the CDR3: TGTGCCAGCAGCTTTGTTAGTGCCTCTTCCTACGAGCAGTACTTC. Translation gives CASSFVSASSYEQYF.

The chain couples TRBV5-1 to TRBJ2-2, with D tentatively TRBD1 (5 bases). The CDR3 loop spans 16 amino acids. CDR1 and CDR2 (germline): SGHRS, YFSETQ. Trimming removed 5 bases at V and 4 bases at J, with 18 bases between. CDR3 nucleotide sequence: TGCGCCAGCAGTCCCTTAGCAGGGTATCGCACCGGGGAGCTGTTTTTT. It encodes CASSPLAGYRTGELFF.

This sequence joins TRBV6-5 and TRBJ1-5, with 9 bases lining up with TRBD1. Germline loops: CDR1 MNHEY, CDR2 SVGAGI. The CDR3 is made up of 14 amino acids. Trimming cost V 6 bases and J 7 bases; bases outside gene matches: 7. The CDR3 region has the DNA TGTGCCAGCAGCCCGAGACAGGGGGTGCAGCCCCAGCATTTT. Protein product: CASSPRQGVQPQHF.

The chain combines TRBV2 with TRBJ2-7; a weak D match, TRBD2 (6 bases). The CDR3 is made up of 13 amino acids. V lost 4 bases to trimming and J lost 6 bases, with 13 bases between them. Germline CDR1 is SNHLY and CDR2 is FYNNEI. CDR3 region: CASSGGGRAEQYF. In DNA form, the CDR3 reads TGTGCCAGCAGTGGCGGAGGGAGAGCCGAGCAGTACTTC.

This CDR3 reads CASSYSRPGSYEQYF. Written as DNA, the CDR3 is TGTGCCAGCAGTTACTCGCGCCCGGGTTCCTACGAGCAGTACTTC. The gene calls are TRBV6-6 and TRBJ2-7; D remains unclear. CDR1 and CDR2 (germline): MNHNY, SVGAGI (reference sequence). With 0 bases removed from V and 1 base from J, the gap between germline ends came to 10 bases. The CDR3 is 15 residues long.

The V gene is TRBV6-5, the J gene TRBJ2-3; no clear D gene. The germline gives CDR1 MNHEY, CDR2 SVGAGI. Trimming shortened V by 6 bases and J by 2 bases, and 12 bases separated the two germline ends. The CDR3 loop spans 14 amino acids. CDR3 in DNA: TGTGCCAGCAGCCCCAGTCCGTACACAGATACGCAGTATTTT. It translates to CASSPSPYTDTQYF.

The chain couples TRBV28 to TRBJ2-3; no clear D gene. V was shortened by 1 base and J by 1 base, with 6 bases between the two germline ends. Germline assignment: CDR1 MDHEN and CDR2 SYDVKM. The CDR3 has 14 residues. The DNA of the CDR3 is TGTGCCAGCAGTTTATTACACGGCACAGATACGCAGTATTTT. Amino acid sequence: CASSLLHGTDTQYF. The full variable domain, in which reference TRBV28 and TRBJ2-3 provide the parts outside the CDR3, is DVKVTQSSRYLVKRTGEKVFLECVQDMDHENMFWYRQDPGLGLRLIYFSYDVKMKEKGDIPEGYSVSREKKERFSLILESASTNQTSMYLCASSLLHGTDTQYFGPGTRLTVL.

The chain recombines TRBV28 with TRBJ1-5; 9 positions agree with TRBD1. The CDR3 extends over 17 amino acids. Germline trimming cut 4 bases from V and 0 bases from J; bases unmatched to any gene: 7. Germline-derived CDR1 and CDR2 are MDHEN and SYDVKM. The CDR3 DNA sequence: TGTGCCAGCAGTTCGGGACAGGGAACGTATAGCAATCAGCCCCAGCATTTT. Its protein product is CASSSGQGTYSNQPQHF.

The chain carries TRBV4-3 and TRBJ2-1, with TRBD2 as a possible D gene (6 bases). This CDR3 is built from 14 residues. CDR1 is LGHNA, CDR2 YSLEER, per germline. V was cut by 5 bases and J by 4 bases, with 12 bases left in between. CDR3 DNA sequence: TGCGCCAGCAGCATGGGGCTAGCGTACAATGAGCAGTTCTTC. Translated, it gives CASSMGLAYNEQFF.

The chain joins TRBV4-3 to TRBJ2-2; D perhaps matches TRBD1 (8 bases). V lost 4 bases to trimming and J lost 3 bases, with 15 bases between them. The CDR3 runs to 16 residues. Germline V CDR1 and CDR2: LGHNA, YSLEER. CDR3 DNA sequence: TGCGCCAGCAGCCGATGGACAGGGAGGGACACCGGGGAGCTGTTTTTT. It encodes CASSRWTGRDTGELFF.

The rearrangement uses TRBV19 and TRBJ2-2; 7 nucleotides line up with TRBD2. Germline assignment: CDR1 LNHDA and CDR2 SQIVND (reference sequence). The CDR3 is 15 residues long. J lost 4 bases, V lost 0 bases, and 2 bases had no gene match. The CDR3 is CASSIEREITGELFF. The CDR3 DNA reads TGTGCCAGTAGTATAGAGCGGGAGATCACCGGGGAGCTGTTTTTT.

This clone was seen a single time. The chain links TRBV25-1 to TRBJ1-2; D is undetermined. The CDR3 extends over 13 amino acids. V lost 1 base to trimming and J lost 5 bases, with 8 bases between them. Germline V CDR1 and CDR2: MGHDK, SYGVNS. The CDR3 nucleotides are TGTGCCAGCAGTGAATTTGGCCTGTATGGCTACACCTTC. Translated: CASSEFGLYGYTF.

This chain uses TRBV25-1 with TRBJ2-1, with D possibly being TRBD2 (5 bases). V shed 3 bases and J shed 3 bases, with 9 bases lying between them. CDR1 is MGHDK, CDR2 SYGVNS, per germline. The CDR3 is 14 amino acids. CDR3 sequence (DNA): TGTGCCAGCAGTGACCATGGAGGCTACAATGAGCAGTTCTTC. Its translation: CASSDHGGYNEQFF.

V is TRBV10-1 and J is TRBJ2-2, with TRBD2 identical over 9 bases. Germline values: CDR1 WNHNN, CDR2 SYGVQD (reference sequence). This CDR3 spans 14 amino acids. Trimming removed 5 bases from V and 3 bases from J; junction bases left unmatched: 1. CDR3 sequence reads: CASSLAGDTGELFF. The CDR3 coding sequence is TGCGCCAGCAGTTTAGCGGGAGACACCGGGGAGCTGTTTTTT.